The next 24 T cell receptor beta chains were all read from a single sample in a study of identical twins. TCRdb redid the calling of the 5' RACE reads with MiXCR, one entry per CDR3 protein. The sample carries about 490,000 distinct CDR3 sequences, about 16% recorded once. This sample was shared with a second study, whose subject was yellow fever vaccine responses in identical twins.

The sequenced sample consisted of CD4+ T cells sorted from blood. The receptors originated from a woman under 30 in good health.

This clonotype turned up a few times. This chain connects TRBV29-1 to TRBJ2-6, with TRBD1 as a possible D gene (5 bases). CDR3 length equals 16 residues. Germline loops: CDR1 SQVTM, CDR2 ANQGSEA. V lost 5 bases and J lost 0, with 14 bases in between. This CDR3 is CSVYRKKPSGANVLTF. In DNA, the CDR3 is TGCAGCGTTTACAGGAAAAAACCCTCTGGGGCCAACGTCCTGACTTTC.

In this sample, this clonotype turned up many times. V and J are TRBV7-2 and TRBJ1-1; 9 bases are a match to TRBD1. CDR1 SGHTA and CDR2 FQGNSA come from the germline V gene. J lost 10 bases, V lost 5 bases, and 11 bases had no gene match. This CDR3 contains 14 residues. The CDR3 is CASSPGQGRWGAFF. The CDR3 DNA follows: TGTGCCAGCAGCCCGGGACAGGGAAGGTGGGGAGCTTTCTTT.

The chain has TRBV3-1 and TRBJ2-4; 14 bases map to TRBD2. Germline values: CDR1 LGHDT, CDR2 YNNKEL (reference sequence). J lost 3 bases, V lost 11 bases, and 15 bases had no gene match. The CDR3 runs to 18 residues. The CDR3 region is CAFSLPGLAGEGKNIQYF. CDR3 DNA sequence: TGTGCCTTCAGCCTCCCGGGACTAGCGGGAGAAGGCAAAAACATTCAGTACTTC.

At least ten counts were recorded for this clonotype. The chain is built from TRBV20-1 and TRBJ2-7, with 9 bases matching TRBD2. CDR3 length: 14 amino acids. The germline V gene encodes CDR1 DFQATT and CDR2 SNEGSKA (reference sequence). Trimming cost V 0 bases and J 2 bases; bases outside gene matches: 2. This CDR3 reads CSAREAGGTYEQYF. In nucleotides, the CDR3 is TGCAGTGCTAGAGAAGCGGGGGGTACCTACGAGCAGTACTTC.

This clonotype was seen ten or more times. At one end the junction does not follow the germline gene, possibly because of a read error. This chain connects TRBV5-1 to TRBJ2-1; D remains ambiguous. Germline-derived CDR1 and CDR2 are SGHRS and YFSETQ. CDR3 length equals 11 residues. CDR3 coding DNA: TGTGCCAGCAGTTTAGGGTATGAGCAGTTCTTC. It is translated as CASSLGYEQFF.

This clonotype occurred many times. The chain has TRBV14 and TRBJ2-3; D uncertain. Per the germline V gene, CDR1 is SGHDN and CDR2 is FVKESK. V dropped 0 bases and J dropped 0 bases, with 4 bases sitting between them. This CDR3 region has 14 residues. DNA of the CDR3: TGTGCCAGCAGCCAAGATACTAGCACAGATACGCAGTATTTT. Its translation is CASSQDTSTDTQYF.

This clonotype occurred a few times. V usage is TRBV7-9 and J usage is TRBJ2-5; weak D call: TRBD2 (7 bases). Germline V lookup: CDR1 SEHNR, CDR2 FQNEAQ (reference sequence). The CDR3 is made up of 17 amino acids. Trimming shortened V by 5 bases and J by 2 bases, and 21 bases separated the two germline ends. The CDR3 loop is CASSPLLGRGPQETQYF. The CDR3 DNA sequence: TGTGCCAGCAGCCCCCTCTTGGGGCGGGGGCCACAAGAGACCCAGTACTTC.

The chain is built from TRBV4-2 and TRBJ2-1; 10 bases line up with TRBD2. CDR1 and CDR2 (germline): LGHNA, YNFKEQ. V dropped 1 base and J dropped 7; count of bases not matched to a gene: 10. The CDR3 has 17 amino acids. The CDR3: CASSQAGLAGERNEQFF. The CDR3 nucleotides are TGTGCCAGCAGCCAAGCAGGGCTAGCGGGGGAGCGGAATGAGCAGTTCTTC.

As DNA, the CDR3 is TGTGCCAGCAGACCCGACAGGCCCAATGAAAAACTGTTTTTT. Its translation is CASRPDRPNEKLFF. J is TRBJ1-4 and V is TRBV12-3 or TRBV12-4, with D maybe TRBD1 (6 bases). V lost 6 bases to trimming and J lost 5 bases, with 13 bases between them. The CDR3 sequence is 14 residues long.

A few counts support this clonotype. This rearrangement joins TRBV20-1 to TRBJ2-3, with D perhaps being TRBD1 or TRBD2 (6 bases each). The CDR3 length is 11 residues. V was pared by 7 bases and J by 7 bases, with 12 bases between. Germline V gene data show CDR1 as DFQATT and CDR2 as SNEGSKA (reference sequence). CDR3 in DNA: TGCAGTGTCGGGGGCCTAAATACGCAGTATTTT. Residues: CSVGGLNTQYF.

The CDR3 DNA reads as TGTGCCAGCTCACCACCGACAACGAACACCGGGGAGCTGTTTTTT. It specifies CASSPPTTNTGELFF. The rearrangement joins TRBV18 to TRBJ2-2; D unresolved. The V end lost 0 bases, the J end lost 0 bases, and 5 bases lay between the germline ends. The germline V gene has CDR1 KGHSH and CDR2 LQKENI. This CDR3 region has 15 residues. Supplemented by reference TRBV18 and TRBJ2-2, the full variable domain reads NAGVMQNPRHLVRRRGQEARLRCSPMKGHSHVYWYRQLPEEGLKFMVYLQKENIIDESGMPKERFSAEFPKEGPSILRIQQVVRGDSAAYFCASSPPTTNTGELFFGEGSRLTVL.

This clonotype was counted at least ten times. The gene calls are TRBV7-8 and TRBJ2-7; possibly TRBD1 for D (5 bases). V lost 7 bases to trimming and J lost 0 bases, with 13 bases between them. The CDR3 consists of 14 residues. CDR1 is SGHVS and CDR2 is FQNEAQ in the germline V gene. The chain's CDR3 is CASTIQGVSYEQYF. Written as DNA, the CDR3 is TGTGCCAGCACCATCCAGGGTGTCTCCTACGAGCAGTACTTC.

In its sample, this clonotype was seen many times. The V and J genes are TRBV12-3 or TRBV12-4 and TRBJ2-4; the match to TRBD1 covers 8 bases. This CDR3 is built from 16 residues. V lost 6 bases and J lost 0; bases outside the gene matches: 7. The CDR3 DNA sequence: TGTGCCAGCAGCACCGGGACAGGTGTAGCCAAAAACATTCAGTACTTC. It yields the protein CASSTGTGVAKNIQYF.

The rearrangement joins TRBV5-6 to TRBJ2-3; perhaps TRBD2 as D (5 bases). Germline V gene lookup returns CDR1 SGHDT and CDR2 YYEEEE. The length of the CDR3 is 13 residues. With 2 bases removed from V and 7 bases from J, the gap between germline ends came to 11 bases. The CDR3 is CASSFGRGYTQYF. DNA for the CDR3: TGTGCCAGCAGCTTCGGTCGCGGGTATACGCAGTATTTT.

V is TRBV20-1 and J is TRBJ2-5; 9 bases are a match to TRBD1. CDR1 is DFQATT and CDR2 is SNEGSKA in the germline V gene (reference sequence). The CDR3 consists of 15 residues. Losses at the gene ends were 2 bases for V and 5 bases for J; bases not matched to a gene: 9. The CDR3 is CSARPLDRGAETQYF. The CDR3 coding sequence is TGCAGTGCTAGACCCCTCGACAGGGGGGCGGAGACCCAGTACTTC.

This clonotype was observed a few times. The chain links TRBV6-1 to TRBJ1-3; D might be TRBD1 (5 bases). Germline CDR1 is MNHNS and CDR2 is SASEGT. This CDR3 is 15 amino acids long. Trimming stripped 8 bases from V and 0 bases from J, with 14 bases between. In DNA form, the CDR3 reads TGTGCCAGCGGGCCCGCAGGGAGCTCTGGAAACACCATATATTTT. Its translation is CASGPAGSSGNTIYF.

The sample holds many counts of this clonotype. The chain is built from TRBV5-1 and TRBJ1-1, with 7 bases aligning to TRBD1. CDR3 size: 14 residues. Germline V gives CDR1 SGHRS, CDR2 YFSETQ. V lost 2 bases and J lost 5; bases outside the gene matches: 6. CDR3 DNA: TGCGCCAGCAGCTTTGGAGGGGGCGAAACTGAAGCTTTCTTT. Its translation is CASSFGGGETEAFF.

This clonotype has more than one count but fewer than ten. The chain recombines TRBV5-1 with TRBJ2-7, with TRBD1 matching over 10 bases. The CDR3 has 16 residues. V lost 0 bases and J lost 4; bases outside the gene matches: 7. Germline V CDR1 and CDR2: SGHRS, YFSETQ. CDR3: CASSLGDRGGVYEQYF. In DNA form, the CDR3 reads TGCGCCAGCAGCTTGGGGGACAGGGGAGGTGTGTACGAGCAGTACTTC. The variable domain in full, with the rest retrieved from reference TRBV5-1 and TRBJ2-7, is KAGVTQTPRYLIKTRGQQVTLSCSPISGHRSVSWYQQTPGQGLQFLFEYFSETQRNKGNFPGRFSGRQFSNSRSEMNVSTLELGDSALYLCASSLGDRGGVYEQYFGPGTRLTVT.

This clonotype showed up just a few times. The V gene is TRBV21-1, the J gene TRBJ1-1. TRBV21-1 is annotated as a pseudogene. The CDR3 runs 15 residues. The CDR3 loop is CASSRRMPLNTEAFF. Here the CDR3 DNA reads TGTGCCAGCAGCAGACGAATGCCTCTGAACACTGAAGCTTTCTTT.

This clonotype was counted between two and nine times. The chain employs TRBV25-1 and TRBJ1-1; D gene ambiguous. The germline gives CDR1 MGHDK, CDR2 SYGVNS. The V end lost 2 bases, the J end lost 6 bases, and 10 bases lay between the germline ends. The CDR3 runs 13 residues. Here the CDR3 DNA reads TGTGCCAGCAGTGAAGGACGGGCGTCTGAAGCTTTCTTT. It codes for CASSEGRASEAFF.

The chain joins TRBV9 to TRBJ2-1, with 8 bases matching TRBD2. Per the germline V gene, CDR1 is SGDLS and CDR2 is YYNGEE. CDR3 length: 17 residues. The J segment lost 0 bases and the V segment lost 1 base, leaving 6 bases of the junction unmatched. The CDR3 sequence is CASSVTSGTSSYNEQFF. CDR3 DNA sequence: TGTGCCAGCAGCGTAACGTCGGGGACTAGCTCCTACAATGAGCAGTTCTTC.

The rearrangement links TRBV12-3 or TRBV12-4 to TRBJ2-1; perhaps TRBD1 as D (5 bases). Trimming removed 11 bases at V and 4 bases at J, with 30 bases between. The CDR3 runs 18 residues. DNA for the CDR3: TGTGCCTTCTGTTTAGTTAGTAGCAGGGTCTTAGAGTACAATGAGCAGTTCTTC. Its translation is CAFCLVSSRVLEYNEQFF.

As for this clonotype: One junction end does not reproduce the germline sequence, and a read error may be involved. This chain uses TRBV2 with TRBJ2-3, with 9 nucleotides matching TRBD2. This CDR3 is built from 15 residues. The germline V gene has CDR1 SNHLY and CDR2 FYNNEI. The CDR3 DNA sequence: TGTGCCAGCAGTTCCTCCTTAGCGGGAGAGCCTACTTGGAATTTT. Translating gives CASSSSLAGEPTWNF.

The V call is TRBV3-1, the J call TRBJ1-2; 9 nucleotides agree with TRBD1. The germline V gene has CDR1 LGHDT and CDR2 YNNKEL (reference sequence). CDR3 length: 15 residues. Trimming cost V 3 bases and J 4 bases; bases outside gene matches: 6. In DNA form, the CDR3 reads TGTGCCAGCAGCCAGCTAGACAGGGGGGGCTATGGCTACACCTTC. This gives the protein CASSQLDRGGYGYTF. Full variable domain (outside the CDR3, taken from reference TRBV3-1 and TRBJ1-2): DTAVSQTPKYLVTQMGNDKSIKCEQNLGHDTMYWYKQDSKKFLKIMFSYNNKELIINETVPNRFSPKSPDKAHLNLHINSLELGDSAVYFCASSQLDRGGYGYTFGSGTRLTVV.